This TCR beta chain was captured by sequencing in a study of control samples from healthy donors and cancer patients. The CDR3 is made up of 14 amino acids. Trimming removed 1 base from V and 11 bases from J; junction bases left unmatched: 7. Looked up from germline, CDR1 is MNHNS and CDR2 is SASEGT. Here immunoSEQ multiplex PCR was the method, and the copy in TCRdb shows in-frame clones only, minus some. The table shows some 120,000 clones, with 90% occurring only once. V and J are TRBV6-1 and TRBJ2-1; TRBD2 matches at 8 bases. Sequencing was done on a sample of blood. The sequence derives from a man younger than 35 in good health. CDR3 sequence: CASSEVGLGRKQFF. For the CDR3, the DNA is TGTGCCAGCAGTGAAGTGGGACTAGGACGGAAGCAGTTCTTC.